This T cell receptor (beta chain) was captured by sequencing in a study of cytomegalovirus exposure and HLA in healthy donors. The CDR3 runs 14 residues. With V trimmed by 1 base and J by 4 bases, 4 bases remained unmatched. The germline V gene has CDR1 SGHDT and CDR2 YYEEEE. This clone was detected only a few times. Its antigen is still unknown. Regarding the study as a whole: In vitro confirmation showed a few CMV-associated chains to be CMV antigen specific.

Method: immunoSEQ multiplex PCR; TCRdb's copy keeps in-frame clones and lacks some. Of some 170,000 clones in the sample, 70% to 90% are singletons; the top ten hold 5.5% to 6%. The specimen was PBMCs. J is TRBJ1-2 and V is TRBV5-6; 7 nucleotides align to TRBD1. This TCR derives from a woman aged 25 to 39 in good health and CMV-seronegative. The DNA for the CDR3 is TGTGCCAGCAGCTTGCCAGGGGGAGGCTATGGCTACACCTTC. It translates to CASSLPGGGYGYTF. The whole variable domain, filled in from reference TRBV5-6 and TRBJ1-2, reads DAGVTQSPTHLIKTRGQQVTLRCSPKSGHDTVSWYQQALGQGPQFIFQYYEEEERQRGNFPDRFSGHQFPNYSSELNVNALLLGDSALYLCASSLPGGGYGYTFGSGTRLTVV.